A selection of T cell receptor beta chains follows, all from one sample in a study of T cells after yellow fever vaccination. TCRdb fed the 5' RACE reads into MiXCR, producing one record per CDR3 protein. The repertoire includes roughly 310,000 distinct CDR3 sequences, about 9.5% of them detected once, and roughly 18% sits in the top ten. Sequencing used PBMCs, obtained on the day of the first yellow fever vaccination. These receptors came from a man aged 18 to 30 who received the YFV17D yellow fever vaccine. Each CDR3 is given with its conserved first and last residue.

v_gene,CDR3aa
TRBV5-4,CALKGLAGTHSQTQYF
TRBV2,CASSGSSEQETQYF
TRBV6-1,CASRPDSNLNYGYTF
TRBV20-1,CSARVGPGREKLFF
TRBV7-2,CASSLGLAVGELFF
TRBV5-1,CASSLAGLTYEQYF
TRBV20-1,CSARVGTSGSDTQYF
TRBV27,CASRSGTGPGELFF
TRBV27,CASSLGGEGNQPQHF
TRBV4-3,CASSQEAEVGEKLFF
TRBV7-2,CASSLNSGGVADTQYF
TRBV5-1,CASSPGQVRGDTQYF
TRBV5-1,CASSLGQGGAFF
TRBV7-2,CASSRGTGYQGETQYF
TRBV15,CATSRDRVTNSPEAFF
TRBV7-2,CASSLGSGILNTEAFF
TRBV7-2,CASSLALSTEQFF
TRBV7-7,CASSLLLAGSQETQYF
TRBV4-3,CASSQASTDTQYF
TRBV7-3,CASSLTGTALQETQYF
TRBV12-3/TRBV12-4,CASSLVGPGNEQFF
TRBV4-1,CASSQDQDGGRKTQYF
TRBV18,CASSSTPGTEETQYF
TRBV9,CASSVVGGTGASGANVLTF
TRBV5-1,CASSLFRSRYNEQFF
TRBV5-4,CASSFGPGWNEQFF
TRBV28,CASSLPAGTEAFF
TRBV7-3,CASSLRSGTDTQYF
TRBV14,CASSQEPEPQDQSSGANVLTF
TRBV19,CASSTMLRSGEQFF
TRBV5-1,CASSSSSEYTGELFF
TRBV23-1,CASSQSVYEQYF
TRBV10-3,CAISDRQVHHSGDTIYF
TRBV12-3/TRBV12-4,CASSLSGSRNTIYF
TRBV6-5,CASSFLDRAGYTF
TRBV25-1,CASSAAGGRTDTQYF
TRBV20-1,CSAQGGYGYTF
TRBV5-6,CASSMYGGRSSYEQYF
TRBV27,CASKGQQETQYF
TRBV20-1,CSARTLRVGTEAFF
TRBV20-1,CSARDQQGGYTF
TRBV7-2,CASSLIGGGWNEQFF
TRBV4-3,CASSQDAGGGETQYF
TRBV7-6,CASSLEASQGQPQHF
TRBV10-3,CAISEGTGGADTQYF
TRBV5-4,CASSLVAGGYSAKNIQYF
TRBV9,CASSAGGGSAFF
TRBV7-2,CASSPFLAGGRGDTQYF
TRBV5-1,CASSRGSQGKANEKLFF
TRBV11-2,CASSPHTLIGQGAASPLHF
TRBV5-1,CASSLVGAGEDTQYF
TRBV29-1,CSVGYKTTEAFF
TRBV20-1,CSARAMVWTDTQYF
TRBV12-3/TRBV12-4,CASSLTSGSTDTQYF
TRBV5-1,CASSRPPETQYF